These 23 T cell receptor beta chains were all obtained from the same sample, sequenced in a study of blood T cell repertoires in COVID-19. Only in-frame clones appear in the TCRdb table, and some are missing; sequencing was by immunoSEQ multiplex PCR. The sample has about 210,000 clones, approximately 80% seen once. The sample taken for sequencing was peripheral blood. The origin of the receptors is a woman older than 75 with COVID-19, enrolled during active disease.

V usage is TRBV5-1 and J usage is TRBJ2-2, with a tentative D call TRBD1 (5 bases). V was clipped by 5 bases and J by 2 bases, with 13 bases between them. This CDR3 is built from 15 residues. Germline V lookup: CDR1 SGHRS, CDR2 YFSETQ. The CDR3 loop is CASSGRGSNTGELFF. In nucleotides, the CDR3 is TGCGCCAGCAGTGGAAGGGGCTCTAACACCGGGGAGCTGTTTTTT.

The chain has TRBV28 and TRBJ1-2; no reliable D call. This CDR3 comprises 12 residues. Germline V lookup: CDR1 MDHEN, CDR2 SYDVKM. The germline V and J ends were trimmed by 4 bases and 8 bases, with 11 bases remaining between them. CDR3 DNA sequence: TGTGCCAGCAGTTCGCCCCCGAGGGGCTACACCTTC. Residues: CASSSPPRGYTF.

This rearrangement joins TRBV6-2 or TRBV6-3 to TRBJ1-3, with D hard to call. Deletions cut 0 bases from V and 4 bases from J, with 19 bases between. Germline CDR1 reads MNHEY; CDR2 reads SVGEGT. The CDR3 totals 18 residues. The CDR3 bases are TGTGCCAGCAGTTACTCGGGCAAAGGATCCATGTACGGAAACACCATATATTTT. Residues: CASSYSGKGSMYGNTIYF.

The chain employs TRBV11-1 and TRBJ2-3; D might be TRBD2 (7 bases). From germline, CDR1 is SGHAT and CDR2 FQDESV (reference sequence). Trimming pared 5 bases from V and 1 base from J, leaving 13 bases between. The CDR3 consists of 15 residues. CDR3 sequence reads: CASSPGGGRTDTQYF. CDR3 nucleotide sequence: TGTGCCAGCAGCCCTGGGGGGGGGCGCACAGATACGCAGTATTTT. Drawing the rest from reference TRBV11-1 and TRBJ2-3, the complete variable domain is EAEVAQSPRYKITEKSQAVAFWCDPISGHATLYWYRQILGQGPELLVQFQDESVVDDSQLPKDRFSAERLKGVDSTLKIQPAELGDSAMYLCASSPGGGRTDTQYFGPGTRLTVL.

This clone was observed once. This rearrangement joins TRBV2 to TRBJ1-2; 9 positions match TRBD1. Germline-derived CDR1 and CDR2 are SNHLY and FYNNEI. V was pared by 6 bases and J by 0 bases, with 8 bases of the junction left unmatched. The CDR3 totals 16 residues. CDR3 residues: CASSRDRALANYGYTF. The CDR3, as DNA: TGTGCCAGCAGCAGGGACAGGGCCTTAGCTAACTATGGCTACACCTTC.

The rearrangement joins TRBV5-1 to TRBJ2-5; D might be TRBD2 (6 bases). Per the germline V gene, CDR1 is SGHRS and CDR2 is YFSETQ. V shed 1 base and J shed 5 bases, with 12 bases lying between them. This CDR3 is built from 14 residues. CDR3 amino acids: CASSLKGGAETQYF. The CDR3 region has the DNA TGCGCCAGCAGCTTGAAAGGCGGGGCGGAGACCCAGTACTTC.

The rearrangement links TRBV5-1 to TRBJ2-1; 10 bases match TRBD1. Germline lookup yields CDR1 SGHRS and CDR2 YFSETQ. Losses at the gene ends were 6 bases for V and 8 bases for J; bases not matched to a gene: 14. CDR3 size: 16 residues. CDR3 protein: CASNQGGQGFVDEQFF. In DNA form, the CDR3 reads TGCGCCAGCAACCAAGGGGGACAGGGGTTTGTCGATGAGCAGTTCTTC.

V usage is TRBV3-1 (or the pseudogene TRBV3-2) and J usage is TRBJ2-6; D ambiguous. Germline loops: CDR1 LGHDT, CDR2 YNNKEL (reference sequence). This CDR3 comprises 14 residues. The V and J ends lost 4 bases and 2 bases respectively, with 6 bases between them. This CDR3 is CASSPRPGANVLTF. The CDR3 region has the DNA TGTGCCAGCAGCCCCCGTCCTGGGGCCAACGTCCTGACTTTC.

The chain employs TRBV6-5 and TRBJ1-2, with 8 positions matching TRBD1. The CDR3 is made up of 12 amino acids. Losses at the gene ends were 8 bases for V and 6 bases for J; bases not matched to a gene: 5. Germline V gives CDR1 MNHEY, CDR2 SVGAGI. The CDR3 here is CASGRQGNGYTF. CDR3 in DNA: TGTGCCAGCGGGCGACAGGGGAATGGCTACACCTTC.

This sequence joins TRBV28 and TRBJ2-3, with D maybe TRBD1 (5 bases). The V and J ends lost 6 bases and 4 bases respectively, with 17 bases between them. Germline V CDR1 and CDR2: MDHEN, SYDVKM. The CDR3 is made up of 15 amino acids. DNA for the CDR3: TGTGCCAGCAGCTTGGGGCAAACGTACTCAGATACGCAGTATTTT. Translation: CASSLGQTYSDTQYF.

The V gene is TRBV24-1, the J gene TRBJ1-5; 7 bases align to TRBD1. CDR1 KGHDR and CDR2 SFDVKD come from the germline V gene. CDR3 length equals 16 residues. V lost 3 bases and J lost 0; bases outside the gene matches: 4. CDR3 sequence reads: CATSDMTGNSNQPQHF. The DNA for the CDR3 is TGTGCCACCAGTGATATGACAGGGAATAGCAATCAGCCCCAGCATTTT.

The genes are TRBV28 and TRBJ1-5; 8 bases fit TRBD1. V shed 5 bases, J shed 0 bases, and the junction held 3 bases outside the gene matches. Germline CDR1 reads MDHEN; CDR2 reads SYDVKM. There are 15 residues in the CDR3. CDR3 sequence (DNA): TGTGCCAGCAGTAGACAGGGGATTAGCAATCAGCCCCAGCATTTT. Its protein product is CASSRQGISNQPQHF. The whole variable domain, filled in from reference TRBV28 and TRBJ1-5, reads DVKVTQSSRYLVKRTGEKVFLECVQDMDHENMFWYRQDPGLGLRLIYFSYDVKMKEKGDIPEGYSVSREKKERFSLILESASTNQTSMYLCASSRQGISNQPQHFGDGTRLSIL.

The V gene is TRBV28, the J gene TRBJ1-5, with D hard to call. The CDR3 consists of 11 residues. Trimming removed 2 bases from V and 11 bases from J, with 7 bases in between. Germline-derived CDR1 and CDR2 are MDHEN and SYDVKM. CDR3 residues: CASSLERSQHF. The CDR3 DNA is TGTGCCAGCAGTTTAGAGAGGTCCCAGCATTTT. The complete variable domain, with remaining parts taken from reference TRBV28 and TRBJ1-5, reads DVKVTQSSRYLVKRTGEKVFLECVQDMDHENMFWYRQDPGLGLRLIYFSYDVKMKEKGDIPEGYSVSREKKERFSLILESASTNQTSMYLCASSLERSQHFGDGTRLSIL.

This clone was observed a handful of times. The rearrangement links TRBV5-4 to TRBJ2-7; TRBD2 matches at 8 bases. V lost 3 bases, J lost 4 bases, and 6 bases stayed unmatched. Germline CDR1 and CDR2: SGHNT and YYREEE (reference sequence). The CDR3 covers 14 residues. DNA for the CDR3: TGTGCCAGCAGCTCCTCAGCGGGGGCATACGAGCAGTACTTC. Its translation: CASSSSAGAYEQYF.

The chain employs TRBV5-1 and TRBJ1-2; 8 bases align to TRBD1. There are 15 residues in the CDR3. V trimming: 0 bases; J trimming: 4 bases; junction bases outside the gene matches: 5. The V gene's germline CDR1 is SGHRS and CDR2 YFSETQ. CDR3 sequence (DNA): TGCGCCAGCAGCTTGGGGACAGGGAGTATCTATGGCTACACCTTC. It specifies CASSLGTGSIYGYTF. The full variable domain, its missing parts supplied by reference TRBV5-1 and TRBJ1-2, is KAGVTQTPRYLIKTRGQQVTLSCSPISGHRSVSWYQQTPGQGLQFLFEYFSETQRNKGNFPGRFSGRQFSNSRSEMNVSTLELGDSALYLCASSLGTGSIYGYTFGSGTRLTVV.

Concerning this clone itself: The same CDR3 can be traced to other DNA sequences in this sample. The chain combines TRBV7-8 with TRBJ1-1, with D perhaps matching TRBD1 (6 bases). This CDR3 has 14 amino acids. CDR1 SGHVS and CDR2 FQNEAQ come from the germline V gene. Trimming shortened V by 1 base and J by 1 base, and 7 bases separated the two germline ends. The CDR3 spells CASSLGTANTEAFF. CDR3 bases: TGTGCCAGCAGCTTAGGGACAGCGAACACTGAAGCTTTCTTT.

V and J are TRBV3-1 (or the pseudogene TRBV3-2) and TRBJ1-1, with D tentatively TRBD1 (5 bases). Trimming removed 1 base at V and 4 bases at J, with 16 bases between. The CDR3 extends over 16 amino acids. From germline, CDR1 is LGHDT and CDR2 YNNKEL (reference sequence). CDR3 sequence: CASSQGGWGGITEAFF. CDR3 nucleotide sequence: TGTGCCAGCAGCCAAGGGGGGTGGGGAGGGATCACTGAAGCTTTCTTT.

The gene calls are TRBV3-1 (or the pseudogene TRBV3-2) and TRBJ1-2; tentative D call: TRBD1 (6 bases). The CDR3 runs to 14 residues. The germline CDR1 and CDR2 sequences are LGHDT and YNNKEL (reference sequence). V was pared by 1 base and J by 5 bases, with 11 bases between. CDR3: CASSQALDSYGYTF. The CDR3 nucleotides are TGTGCCAGCAGCCAAGCCCTGGACAGTTATGGCTACACCTTC.

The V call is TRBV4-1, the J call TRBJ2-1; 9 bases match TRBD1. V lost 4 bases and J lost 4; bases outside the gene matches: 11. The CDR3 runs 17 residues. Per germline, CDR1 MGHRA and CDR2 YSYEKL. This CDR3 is CASSLRAGQGRYNEQFF. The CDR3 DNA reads TGCGCCAGCAGCCTTAGAGCGGGACAGGGAAGGTACAATGAGCAGTTCTTC.

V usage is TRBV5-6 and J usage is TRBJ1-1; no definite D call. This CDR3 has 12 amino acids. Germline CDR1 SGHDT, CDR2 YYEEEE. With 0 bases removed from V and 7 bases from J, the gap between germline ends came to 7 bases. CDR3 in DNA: TGTGCCAGCAGCTTGGGGCAGCGTGAAGCTTTCTTT. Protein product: CASSLGQREAFF.

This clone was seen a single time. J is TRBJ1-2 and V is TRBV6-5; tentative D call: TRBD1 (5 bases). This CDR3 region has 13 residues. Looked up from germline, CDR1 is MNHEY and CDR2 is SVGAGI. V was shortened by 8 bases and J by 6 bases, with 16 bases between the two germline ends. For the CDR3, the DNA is TGTGCCAGCCTCAGATGGGGGACTCATGGCTACACCTTC. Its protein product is CASLRWGTHGYTF.

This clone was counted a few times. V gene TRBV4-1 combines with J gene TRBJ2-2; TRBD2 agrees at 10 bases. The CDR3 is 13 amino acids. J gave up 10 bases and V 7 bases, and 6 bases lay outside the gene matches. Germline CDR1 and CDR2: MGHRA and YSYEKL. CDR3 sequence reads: CASTGLAVQELFF. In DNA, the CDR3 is TGCGCCAGCACAGGACTAGCGGTGCAGGAGCTGTTTTTT.

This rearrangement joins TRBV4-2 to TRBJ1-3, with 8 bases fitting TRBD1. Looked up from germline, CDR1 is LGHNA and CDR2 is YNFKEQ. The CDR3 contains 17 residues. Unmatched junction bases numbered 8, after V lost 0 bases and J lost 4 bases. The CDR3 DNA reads TGTGCCAGCAGCCAAGATCCCCGGACAGGGTCAGGAAACACCATATATTTT. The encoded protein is CASSQDPRTGSGNTIYF.